This TCR beta chain was recorded in a study of T-cell reconstitution after alpha-beta-depleted transplantation in children. Study-level results: T-cell counts and diversity were attributed mostly to newly produced T cells one year after transplant. From surviving recipient T cells and thymic progenitors came the high day-60 TCRbeta diversity observed in some patients.

The library targeted TCRbeta and was prepared with unique molecular identifiers. TCRdb itself ran the PCR reads through MiXCR, one entry per CDR3 protein. The sample carries some 600,000 distinct CDR3 sequences, around 13% recorded once. This CDR3 spans 13 amino acids. Germline CDR1 is SGHTA and CDR2 is FQGNSA. With 5 bases removed from V and 6 bases from J, the gap between germline ends came to 11 bases. This clonotype was counted ten times or more. Its antigen is still unknown. The rearrangement joins TRBV7-2 to TRBJ2-4, with TRBD2 as a possible D gene (5 bases). The source material was PBMCs, mostly from graft donor cells, sampled 360 days after TCRalphabeta/CD19-depleted stem cell transplant. This TCR came from a male patient between 10 and 17 years old who had a stem cell transplant for acute myeloid leukemia, so the T cells may come from the graft donor. In nucleotides, the CDR3 is TGTGCCAGCAGCCTAAGGACTGGAAACATTCAGTACTTC. Amino acids: CASSLRTGNIQYF.